This TCR beta chain was captured in a study of blood T cell repertoires in COVID-19. The protocol was immunoSEQ multiplex PCR, while the TCRdb copy is restricted to in-frame clones and leaves out a portion. Of around 60,000 clones in the sample, approximately 80% are singletons; the top ten hold 6.5% to 8.5%. The germline V and J ends were trimmed by 4 bases and 1 base, with 11 bases remaining between them. The CDR3 extends over 15 amino acids. Germline CDR1 is MNHNY and CDR2 is SVGAGI (reference sequence). This chain links TRBV6-6 with TRBJ2-1, with D unresolved. The sample taken for sequencing was peripheral blood. The origin of this receptor is a man in his sixties with acute or convalescent COVID-19. Written as DNA, the CDR3 is TGTGCCAGCAGTTCTCCCAGGAATTCCTACAATGAGCAGTTCTTC. This sequence encodes CASSSPRNSYNEQFF.